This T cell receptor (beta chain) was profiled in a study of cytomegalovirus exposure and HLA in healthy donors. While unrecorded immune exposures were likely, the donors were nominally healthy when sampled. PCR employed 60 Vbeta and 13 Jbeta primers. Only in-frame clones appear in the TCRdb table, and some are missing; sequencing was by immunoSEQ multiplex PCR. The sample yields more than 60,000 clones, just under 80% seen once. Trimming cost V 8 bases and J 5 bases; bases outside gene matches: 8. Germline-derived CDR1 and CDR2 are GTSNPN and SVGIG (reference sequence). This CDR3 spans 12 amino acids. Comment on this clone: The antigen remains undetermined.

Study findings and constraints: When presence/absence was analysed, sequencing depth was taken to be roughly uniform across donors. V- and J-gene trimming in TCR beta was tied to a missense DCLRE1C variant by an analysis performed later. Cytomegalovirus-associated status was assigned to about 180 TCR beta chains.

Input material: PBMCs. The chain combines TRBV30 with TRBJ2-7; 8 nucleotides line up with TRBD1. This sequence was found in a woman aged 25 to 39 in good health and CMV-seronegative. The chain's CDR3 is CATGTGSHEQYF. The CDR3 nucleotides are TGTGCCACCGGGACAGGATCCCACGAGCAGTACTTC.